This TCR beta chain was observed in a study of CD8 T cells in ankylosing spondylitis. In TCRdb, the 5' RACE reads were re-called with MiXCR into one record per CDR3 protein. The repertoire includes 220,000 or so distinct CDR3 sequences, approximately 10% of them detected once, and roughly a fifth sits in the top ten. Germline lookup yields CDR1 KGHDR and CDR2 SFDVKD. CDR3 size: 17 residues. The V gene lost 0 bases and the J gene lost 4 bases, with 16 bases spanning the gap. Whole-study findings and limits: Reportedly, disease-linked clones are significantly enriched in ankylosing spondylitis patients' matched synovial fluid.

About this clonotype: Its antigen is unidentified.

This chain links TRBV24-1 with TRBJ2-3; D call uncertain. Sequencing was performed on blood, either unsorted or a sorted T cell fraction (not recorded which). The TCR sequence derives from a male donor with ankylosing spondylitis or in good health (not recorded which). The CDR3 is CATSDLAVWPAPDTQYF. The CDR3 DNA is TGTGCCACCAGTGATTTGGCGGTGTGGCCTGCCCCAGATACGCAGTATTTT.